The T cell receptor beta chain under discussion was sequenced for a study of long-term antiretroviral therapy in people with HIV. For the study at large: Earliest sampling preceded the 2015 immediate-ART recommendation by about a decade. Study-wide findings and caveats: Relative to transplant donor controls, diversity remained lower despite increasing after ART. In the period from about 2004 to 2017, blood was collected, possibly under older ART regimens.

Until DNA extraction, the samples held between 1-10 million cryopreserved PBMC. The assay used was immunoSEQ (version v3.0), run at survey level. TCRdb's table, derived via immunoSEQ multiplex PCR, lists solely in-frame clones and lacks some. The data hold over 25,000 clones, with roughly 83% observed a single time. In germline, CDR1 is LNHDA, CDR2 SQIVND (reference sequence). V lost 4 bases and J 3 bases, leaving 15 bases between the germline ends. The CDR3 spans 15 residues. A note on this clone: The antigen is undetermined.

Sequencing used unsorted PBMCs, obtained almost 2.9 years after starting antiretroviral therapy. The chain couples TRBV19 to TRBJ1-1; a possible D gene is TRBD1 (6 bases). The source of this sequence is a man aged 25 to 40 with HIV. CDR3 protein: CASSSPQGWHTEAFF. Here the CDR3 DNA reads TGTGCCAGTAGTAGTCCCCAGGGGTGGCACACTGAAGCTTTCTTT.